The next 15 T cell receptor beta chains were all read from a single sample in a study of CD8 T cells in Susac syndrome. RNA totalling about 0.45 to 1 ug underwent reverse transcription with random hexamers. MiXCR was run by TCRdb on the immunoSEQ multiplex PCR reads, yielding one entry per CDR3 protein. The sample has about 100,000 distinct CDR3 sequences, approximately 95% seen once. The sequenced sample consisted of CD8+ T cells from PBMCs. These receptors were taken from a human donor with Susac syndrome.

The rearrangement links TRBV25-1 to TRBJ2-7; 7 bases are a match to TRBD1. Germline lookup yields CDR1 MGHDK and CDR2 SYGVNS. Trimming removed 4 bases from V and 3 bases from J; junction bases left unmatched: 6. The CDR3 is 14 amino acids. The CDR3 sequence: CASSGQGRVYEQYF. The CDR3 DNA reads TGTGCCAGCAGTGGACAGGGTCGGGTCTACGAGCAGTACTTC.

The CDR3 coding sequence is TGCAGCGTCCTCGGGAGGGTACAAGAGACCCAGTACTTC. It yields the protein CSVLGRVQETQYF. The V gene is TRBV29-1, the J gene TRBJ2-5; 8 nucleotides align to TRBD2. CDR3 size: 13 residues. Germline V CDR1 and CDR2: SQVTM, ANQGSEA. After removal of 6 bases from V and 2 bases from J, the junction contained 5 bases not matched to a gene.

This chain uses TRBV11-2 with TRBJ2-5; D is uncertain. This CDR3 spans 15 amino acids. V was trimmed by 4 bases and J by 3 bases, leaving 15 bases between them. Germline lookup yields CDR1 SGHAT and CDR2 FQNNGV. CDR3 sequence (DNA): TGTGCCAGCAGCTCATCACCGGTCCTCGAAGAGACCCAGTACTTC. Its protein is CASSSSPVLEETQYF. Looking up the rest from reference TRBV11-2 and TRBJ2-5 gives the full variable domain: EAGVAQSPRYKIIEKRQSVAFWCNPISGHATLYWYQQILGQGPKLLIQFQNNGVVDDSQLPKDRFSAERLKGVDSTLKIQPAKLEDSAVYLCASSSSPVLEETQYFGPGTRLLVL.

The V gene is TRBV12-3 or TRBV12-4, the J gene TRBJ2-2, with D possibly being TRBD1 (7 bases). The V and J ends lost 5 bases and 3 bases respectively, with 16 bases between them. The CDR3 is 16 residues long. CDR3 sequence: CASSPSQGGDTGELFF. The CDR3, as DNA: TGTGCCAGCAGTCCCAGTCAGGGGGGAGACACCGGGGAGCTGTTTTTT.

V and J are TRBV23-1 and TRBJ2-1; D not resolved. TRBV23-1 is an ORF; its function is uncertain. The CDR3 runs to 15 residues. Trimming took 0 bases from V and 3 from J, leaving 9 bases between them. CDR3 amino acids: CASSQSRTGYNEQFF. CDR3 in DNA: TGCGCCAGCAGTCAATCCAGGACGGGCTACAATGAGCAGTTCTTC.

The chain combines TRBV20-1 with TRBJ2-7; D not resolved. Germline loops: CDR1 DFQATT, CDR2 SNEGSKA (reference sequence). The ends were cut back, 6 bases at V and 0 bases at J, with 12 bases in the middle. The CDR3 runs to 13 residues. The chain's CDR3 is CSALNSSSYEQYF. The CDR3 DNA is TGCAGTGCGTTGAACAGTAGCTCCTACGAGCAGTACTTC.

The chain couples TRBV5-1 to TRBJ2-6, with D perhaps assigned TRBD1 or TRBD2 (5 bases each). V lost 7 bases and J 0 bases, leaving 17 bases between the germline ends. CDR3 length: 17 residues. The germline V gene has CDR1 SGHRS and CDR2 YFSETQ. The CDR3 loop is CASGDRVLSSGANVLTF. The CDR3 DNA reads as TGCGCCAGCGGGGACCGGGTTCTGAGCTCTGGGGCCAACGTCCTGACTTTC.

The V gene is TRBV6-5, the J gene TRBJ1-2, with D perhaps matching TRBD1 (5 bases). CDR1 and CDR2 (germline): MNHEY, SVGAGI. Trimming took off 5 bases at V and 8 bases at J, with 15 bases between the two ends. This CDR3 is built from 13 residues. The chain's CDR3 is CASSTGPQRGYTF. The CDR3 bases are TGTGCCAGCAGTACAGGTCCCCAGAGGGGCTACACCTTC.

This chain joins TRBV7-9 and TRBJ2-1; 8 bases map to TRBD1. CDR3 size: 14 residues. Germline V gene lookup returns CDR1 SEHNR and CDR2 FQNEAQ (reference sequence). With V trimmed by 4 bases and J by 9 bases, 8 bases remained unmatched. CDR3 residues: CASSSYRGRSEQFF. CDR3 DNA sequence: TGTGCCAGCAGCTCATACAGGGGGAGGAGTGAGCAGTTCTTC.

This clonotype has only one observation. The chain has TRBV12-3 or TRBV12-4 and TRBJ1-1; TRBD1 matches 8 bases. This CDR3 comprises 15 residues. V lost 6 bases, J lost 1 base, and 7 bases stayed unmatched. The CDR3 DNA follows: TGTGCCAGCAGCTGGGGGACAGGTTGGAACACTGAAGCTTTCTTT. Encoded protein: CASSWGTGWNTEAFF.

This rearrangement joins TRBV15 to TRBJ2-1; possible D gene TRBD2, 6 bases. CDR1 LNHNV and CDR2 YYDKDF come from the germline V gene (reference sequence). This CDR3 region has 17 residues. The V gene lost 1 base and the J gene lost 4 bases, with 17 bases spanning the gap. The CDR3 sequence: CATSRAGPAGRYNEQFF. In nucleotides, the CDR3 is TGTGCCACCAGCAGAGCAGGTCCAGCGGGCAGATACAATGAGCAGTTCTTC.

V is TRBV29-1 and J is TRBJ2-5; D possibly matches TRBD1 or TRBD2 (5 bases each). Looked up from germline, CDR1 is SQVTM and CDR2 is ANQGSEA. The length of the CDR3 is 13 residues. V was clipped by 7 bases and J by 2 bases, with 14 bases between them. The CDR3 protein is CSANRDEQETQYF. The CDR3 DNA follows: TGCAGCGCTAACCGGGACGAACAAGAGACCCAGTACTTC.

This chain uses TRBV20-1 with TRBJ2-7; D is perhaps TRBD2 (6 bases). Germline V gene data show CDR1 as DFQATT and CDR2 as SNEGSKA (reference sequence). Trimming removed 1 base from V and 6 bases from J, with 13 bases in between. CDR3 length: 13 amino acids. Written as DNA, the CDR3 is TGCAGTGCTAGAGGCGGGACGGTGCTCGAGCAGTACTTC. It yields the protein CSARGGTVLEQYF.

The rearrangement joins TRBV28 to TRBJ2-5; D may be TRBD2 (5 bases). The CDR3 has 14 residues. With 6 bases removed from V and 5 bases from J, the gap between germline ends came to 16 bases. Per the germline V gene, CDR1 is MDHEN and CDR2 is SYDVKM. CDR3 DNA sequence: TGTGCCAGCAGCCCTCGGACTGGCAGGGAGACCCAGTACTTC. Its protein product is CASSPRTGRETQYF. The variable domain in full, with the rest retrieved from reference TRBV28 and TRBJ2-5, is DVKVTQSSRYLVKRTGEKVFLECVQDMDHENMFWYRQDPGLGLRLIYFSYDVKMKEKGDIPEGYSVSREKKERFSLILESASTNQTSMYLCASSPRTGRETQYFGPGTRLLVL.

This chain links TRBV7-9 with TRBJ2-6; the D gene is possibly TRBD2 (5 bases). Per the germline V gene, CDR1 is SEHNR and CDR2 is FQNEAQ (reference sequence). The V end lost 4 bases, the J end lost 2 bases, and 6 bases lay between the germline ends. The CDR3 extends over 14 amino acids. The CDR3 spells CASSWRTGANVLTF. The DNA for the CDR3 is TGTGCCAGCAGCTGGAGGACTGGGGCCAACGTCCTGACTTTC.